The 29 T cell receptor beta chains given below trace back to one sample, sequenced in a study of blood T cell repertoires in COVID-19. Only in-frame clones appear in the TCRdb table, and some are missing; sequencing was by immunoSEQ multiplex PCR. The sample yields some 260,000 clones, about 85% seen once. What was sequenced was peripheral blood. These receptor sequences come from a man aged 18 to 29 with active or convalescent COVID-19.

CDR3 sequence (DNA): TGTGCCAGCTCACGGGACAGGCCGGTAGTGGAGACCCAGTACTTC. Protein: CASSRDRPVVETQYF. V usage is TRBV18 and J usage is TRBJ2-5; 8 bases match TRBD1. J was trimmed by 5 bases and V by 4 bases; bases with no gene match: 9. In germline, CDR1 is KGHSH, CDR2 LQKENI. CDR3 size: 15 residues.

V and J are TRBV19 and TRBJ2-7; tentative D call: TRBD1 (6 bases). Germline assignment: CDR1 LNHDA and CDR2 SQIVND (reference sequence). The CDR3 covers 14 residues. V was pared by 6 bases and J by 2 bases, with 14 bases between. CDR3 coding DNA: TGTGCCAGTAGAGACCGGGACAAAGCCTACGAGCAGTACTTC. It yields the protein CASRDRDKAYEQYF.

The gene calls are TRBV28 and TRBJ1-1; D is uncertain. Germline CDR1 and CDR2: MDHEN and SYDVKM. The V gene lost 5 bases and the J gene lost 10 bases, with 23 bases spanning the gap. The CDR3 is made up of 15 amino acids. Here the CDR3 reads CASSLGAGVSQGAFF. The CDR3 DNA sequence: TGTGCCAGCAGTCTCGGCGCGGGAGTGTCGCAAGGAGCTTTCTTT.

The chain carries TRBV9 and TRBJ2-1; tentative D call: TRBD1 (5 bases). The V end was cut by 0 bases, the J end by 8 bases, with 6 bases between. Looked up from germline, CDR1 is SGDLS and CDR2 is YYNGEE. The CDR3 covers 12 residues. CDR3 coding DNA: TGTGCCAGCAGCGTAGAGGGGTATGAGCAGTTCTTC. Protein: CASSVEGYEQFF.

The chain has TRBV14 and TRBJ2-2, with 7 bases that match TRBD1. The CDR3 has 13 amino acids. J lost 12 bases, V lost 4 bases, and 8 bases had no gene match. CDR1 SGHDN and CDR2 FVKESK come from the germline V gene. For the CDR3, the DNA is TGTGCCAGCAGCCGAATCGACAGGGACAAGCTGTTTTTT. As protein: CASSRIDRDKLFF.

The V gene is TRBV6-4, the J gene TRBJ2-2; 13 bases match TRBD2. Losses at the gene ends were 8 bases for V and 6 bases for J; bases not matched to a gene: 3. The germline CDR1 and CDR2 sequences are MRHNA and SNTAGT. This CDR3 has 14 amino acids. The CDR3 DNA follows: TGTGCCAGCCGACTAGCGGGGGGTTCCGGGGAGCTGTTTTTT. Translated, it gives CASRLAGGSGELFF.

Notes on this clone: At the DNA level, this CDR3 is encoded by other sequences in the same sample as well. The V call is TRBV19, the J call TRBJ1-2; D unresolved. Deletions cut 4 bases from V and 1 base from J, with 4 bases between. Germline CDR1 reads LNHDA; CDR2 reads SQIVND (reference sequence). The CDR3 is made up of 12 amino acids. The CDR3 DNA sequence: TGTGCCAGTAGTAGCGGTAACTATGGCTACACCTTC. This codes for CASSSGNYGYTF.

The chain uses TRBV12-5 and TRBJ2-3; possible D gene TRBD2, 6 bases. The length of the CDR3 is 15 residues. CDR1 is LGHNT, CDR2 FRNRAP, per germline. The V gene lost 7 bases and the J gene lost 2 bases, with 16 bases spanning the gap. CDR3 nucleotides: TGTGCTAGTGCCCTGGGGCGGGGTCTCACAGATACGCAGTATTTT. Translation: CASALGRGLTDTQYF.

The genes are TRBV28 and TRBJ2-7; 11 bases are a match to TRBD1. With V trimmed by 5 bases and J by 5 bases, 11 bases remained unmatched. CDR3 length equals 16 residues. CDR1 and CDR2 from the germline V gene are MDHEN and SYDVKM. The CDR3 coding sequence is TGTGCCAGCAGTATTACTTCCGGGACAGGGGGGAACGAGCAGTACTTC. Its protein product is CASSITSGTGGNEQYF.

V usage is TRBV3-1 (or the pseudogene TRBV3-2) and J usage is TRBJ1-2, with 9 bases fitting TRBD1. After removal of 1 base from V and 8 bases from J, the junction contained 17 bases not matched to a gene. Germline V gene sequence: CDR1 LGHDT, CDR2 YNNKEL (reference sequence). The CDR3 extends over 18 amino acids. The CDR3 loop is CASSQGRNRGQWAWGYTF. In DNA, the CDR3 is TGTGCCAGCAGCCAAGGAAGGAACAGGGGGCAGTGGGCGTGGGGCTACACCTTC.

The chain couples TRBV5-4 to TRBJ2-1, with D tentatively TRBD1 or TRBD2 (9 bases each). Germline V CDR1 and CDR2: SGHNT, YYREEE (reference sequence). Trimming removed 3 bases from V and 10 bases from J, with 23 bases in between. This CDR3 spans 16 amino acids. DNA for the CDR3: TGTGCCAGCAGCTCACAGGGGGCGCTGCTAGCGGGAGAGCAGTTCTTC. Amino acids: CASSSQGALLAGEQFF.

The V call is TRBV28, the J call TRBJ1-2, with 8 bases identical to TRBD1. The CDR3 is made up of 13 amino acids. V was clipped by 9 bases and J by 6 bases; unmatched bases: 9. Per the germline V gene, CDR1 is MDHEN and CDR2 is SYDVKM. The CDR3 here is CASFFGTGDGYTF. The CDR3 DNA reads TGTGCCAGTTTCTTTGGGACAGGAGATGGCTACACCTTC.

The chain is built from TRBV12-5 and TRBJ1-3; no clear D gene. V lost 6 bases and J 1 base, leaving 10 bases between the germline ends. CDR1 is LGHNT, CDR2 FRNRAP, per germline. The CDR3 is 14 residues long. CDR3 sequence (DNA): TGTGCTAGTGGGGCGGGGAGTTCTGGAAACACCATATATTTT. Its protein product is CASGAGSSGNTIYF.

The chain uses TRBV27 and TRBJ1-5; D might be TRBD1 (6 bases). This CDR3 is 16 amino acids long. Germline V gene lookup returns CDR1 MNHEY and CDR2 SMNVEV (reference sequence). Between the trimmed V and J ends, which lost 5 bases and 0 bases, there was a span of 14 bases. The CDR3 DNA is TGTGCCAGCAGTCCCCGGACGGACAGTAGCAATCAGCCCCAGCATTTT. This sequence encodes CASSPRTDSSNQPQHF.

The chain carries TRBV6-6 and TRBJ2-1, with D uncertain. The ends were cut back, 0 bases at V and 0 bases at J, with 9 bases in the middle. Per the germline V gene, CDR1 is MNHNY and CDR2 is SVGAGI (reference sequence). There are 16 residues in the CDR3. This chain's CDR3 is CASSYSATRSYNEQFF. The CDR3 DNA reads TGTGCCAGCAGTTACTCGGCGACACGCTCCTACAATGAGCAGTTCTTC.

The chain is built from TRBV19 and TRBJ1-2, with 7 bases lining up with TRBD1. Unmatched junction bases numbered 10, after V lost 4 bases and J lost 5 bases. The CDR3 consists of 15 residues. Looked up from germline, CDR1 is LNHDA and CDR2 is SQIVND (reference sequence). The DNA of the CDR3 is TGTGCCAGTAGTAACCCTGACAGGGTGGAATATGGCTACACCTTC. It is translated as CASSNPDRVEYGYTF.

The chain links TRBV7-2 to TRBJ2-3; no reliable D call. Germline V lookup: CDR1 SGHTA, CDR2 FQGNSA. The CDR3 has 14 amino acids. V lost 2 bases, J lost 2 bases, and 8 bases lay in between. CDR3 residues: CASSLRSTTDTQYF. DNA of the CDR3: TGTGCCAGCAGCTTAAGGAGTACCACAGATACGCAGTATTTT.

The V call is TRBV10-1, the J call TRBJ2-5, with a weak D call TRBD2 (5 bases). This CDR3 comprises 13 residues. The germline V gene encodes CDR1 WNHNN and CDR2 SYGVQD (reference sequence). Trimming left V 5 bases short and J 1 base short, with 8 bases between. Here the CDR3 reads CASSPGFQETQYF. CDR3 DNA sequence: TGCGCCAGCAGTCCGGGGTTCCAAGAGACCCAGTACTTC.

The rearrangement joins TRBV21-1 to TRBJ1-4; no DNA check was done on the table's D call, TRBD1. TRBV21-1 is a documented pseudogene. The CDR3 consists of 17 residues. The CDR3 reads CASSKGRTGLRGEKLFF. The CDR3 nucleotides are TGTGCCAGCAGCAAAGGGAGGACAGGGCTTAGGGGTGAAAAACTATTTTTT.

The DNA of the CDR3 is TGTGCCAGCAGCGCTACCTACAATGAGCAGTTCTTC. This encodes CASSATYNEQFF. The chain carries TRBV6-5 and TRBJ2-1; D is unresolved. Germline V gene sequence: CDR1 MNHEY, CDR2 SVGAGI. Trimming removed 6 bases from V and 2 bases from J, with 5 bases in between. The CDR3 runs to 12 residues.

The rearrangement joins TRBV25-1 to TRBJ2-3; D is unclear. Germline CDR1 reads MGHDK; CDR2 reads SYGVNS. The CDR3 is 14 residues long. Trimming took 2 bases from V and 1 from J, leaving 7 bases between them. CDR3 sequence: CASSEGHRTDTQYF. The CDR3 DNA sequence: TGTGCCAGCAGTGAAGGCCACCGCACAGATACGCAGTATTTT. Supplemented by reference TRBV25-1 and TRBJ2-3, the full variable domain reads EADIYQTPRYLVIGTGKKITLECSQTMGHDKMYWYQQDPGMELHLIHYSYGVNSTEKGDLSSESTVSRIRTEHFPLTLESARPSHTSQYLCASSEGHRTDTQYFGPGTRLTVL.

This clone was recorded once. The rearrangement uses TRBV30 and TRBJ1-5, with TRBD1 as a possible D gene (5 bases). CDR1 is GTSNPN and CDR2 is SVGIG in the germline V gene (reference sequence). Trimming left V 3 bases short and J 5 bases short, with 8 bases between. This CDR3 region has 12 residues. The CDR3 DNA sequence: TGTGCCTGGAGCAGGGAAGATCAGCCCCAGCATTTT. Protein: CAWSREDQPQHF.

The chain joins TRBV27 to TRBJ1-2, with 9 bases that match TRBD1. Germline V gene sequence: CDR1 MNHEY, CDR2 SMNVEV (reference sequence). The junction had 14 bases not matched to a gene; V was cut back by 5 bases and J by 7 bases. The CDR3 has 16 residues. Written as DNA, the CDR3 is TGTGCCAGCAGTATAAACAGGGGGCTTTCGCCCGGTGGCTACACCTTC. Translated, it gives CASSINRGLSPGGYTF.

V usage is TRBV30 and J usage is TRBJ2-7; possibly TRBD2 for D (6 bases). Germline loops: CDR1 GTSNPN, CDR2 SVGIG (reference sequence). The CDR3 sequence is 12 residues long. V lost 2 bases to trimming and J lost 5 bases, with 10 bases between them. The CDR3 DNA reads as TGTGCCTGGAGTCCACGGAGGGACGAGCAGTACTTC. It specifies CAWSPRRDEQYF.

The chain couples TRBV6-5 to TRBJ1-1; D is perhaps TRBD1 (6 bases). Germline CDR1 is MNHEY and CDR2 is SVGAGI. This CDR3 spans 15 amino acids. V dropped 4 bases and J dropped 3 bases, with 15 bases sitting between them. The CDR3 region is CASSFRTDVYTEAFF. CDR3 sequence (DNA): TGTGCCAGCAGTTTCCGGACAGACGTGTACACTGAAGCTTTCTTT.

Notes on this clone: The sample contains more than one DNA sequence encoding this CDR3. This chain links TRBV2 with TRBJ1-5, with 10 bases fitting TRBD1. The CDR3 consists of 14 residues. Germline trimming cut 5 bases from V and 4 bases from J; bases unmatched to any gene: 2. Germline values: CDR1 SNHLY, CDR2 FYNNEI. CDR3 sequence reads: CASSPDRGNQPQHF. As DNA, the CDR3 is TGTGCCAGCAGTCCGGACAGGGGGAATCAGCCCCAGCATTTT. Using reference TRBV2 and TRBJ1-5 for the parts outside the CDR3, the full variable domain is EPEVTQTPSHQVTQMGQEVILRCVPISNHLYFYWYRQILGQKVEFLVSFYNNEISEKSEIFDDQFSVERPDGSNFTLKIRSTKLEDSAMYFCASSPDRGNQPQHFGDGTRLSIL.

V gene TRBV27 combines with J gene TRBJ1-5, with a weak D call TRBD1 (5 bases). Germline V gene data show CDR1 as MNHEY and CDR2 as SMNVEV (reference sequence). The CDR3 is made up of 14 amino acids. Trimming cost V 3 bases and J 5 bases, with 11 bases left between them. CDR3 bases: TGTGCCAGCAGTTTGGGGGGTGCGTATCAGCCCCAGCATTTT. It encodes CASSLGGAYQPQHF.

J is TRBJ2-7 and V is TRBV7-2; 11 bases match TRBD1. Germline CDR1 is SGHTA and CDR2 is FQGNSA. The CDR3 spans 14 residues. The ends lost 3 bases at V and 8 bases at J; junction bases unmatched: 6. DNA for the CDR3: TGTGCCAGCAGCTTCCGGGACAGGGGGGGCCAGCAGTACTTC. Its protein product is CASSFRDRGGQQYF.

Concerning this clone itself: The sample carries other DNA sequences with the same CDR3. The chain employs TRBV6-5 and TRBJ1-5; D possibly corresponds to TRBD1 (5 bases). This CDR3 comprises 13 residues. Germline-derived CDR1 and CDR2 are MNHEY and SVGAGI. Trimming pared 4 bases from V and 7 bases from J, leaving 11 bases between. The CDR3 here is CASSSGGDQPQHF. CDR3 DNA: TGTGCCAGCAGTTCCGGGGGGGACCAGCCCCAGCATTTT.